The TCR beta chain described here comes from a study of shared clonotypes between healthy human individuals. Naive CD8 cells were CD45RO-negative, positively selected for CCR7, excluding terminally differentiated effector memory CD45RA+ cells. TCRdb's table, derived via immunoSEQ multiplex PCR, lists solely in-frame clones and lacks some. Found here are about 2 million clones, about 95% of them singletons; the top ten hold around 1%. Germline-derived CDR1 and CDR2 are SNHLY and FYNNEI. This CDR3 region has 16 residues. V gave up 3 bases and J gave up 5 bases, with 14 bases separating them. This clone was recorded only once.

What was sequenced was naive CD8+ T cells sorted from blood. This receptor was identified in a man aged 18 to 29 in good health. V and J are TRBV2 and TRBJ1-6, with D possibly matching TRBD1 (5 bases). The chain's CDR3 is CASSDAGGVDNSPLHF. CDR3 bases: TGTGCCAGCAGTGACGCAGGAGGGGTGGATAATTCACCCCTCCACTTT.